The sequence of this T cell receptor beta chain was determined in a study of blood T cells in healthy people across ages. Each sample had at least 6 million PBMCs isolated. The germline CDR1 and CDR2 sequences are MNHEY and SVGEGT. The CDR3 consists of 12 residues. Next came a second PCR, run for about 6 to 12 cycles, which used a sample-barcoded 5' primer along with a J-beta primer mix. Carrying 12 random nucleotides, a template-switch adaptor labeled each individual cDNA molecule. One entry per CDR3 protein results from TCRdb running MiXCR on the 5' RACE reads. Of roughly 1.7 million distinct CDR3 sequences listed, around 36% were seen once; the top ten hold about 10%. Note on this clonotype: At one end the junction does not follow the germline gene, possibly because of a read error.

The gene calls are TRBV6-2 or TRBV6-3 and TRBJ1-4; D is ambiguous. This clonotype was obtained from a woman younger than 45 in good health. The sample was blood. DNA for the CDR3: TGTGCCAGCAGAACGGTTAATGAAAAACGGTTTTTT. Translating gives CASRTVNEKRFF.